This entry lists 19 T cell receptor beta chains sequenced from one sample in a study of response to subunit inactivated influenza vaccine. A single record per CDR3 protein comes from TCRdb applying MiXCR to the RT-PCR reads. The profile shows around 470,000 distinct CDR3 sequences, 6% to 9% of them singletons. The input for sequencing was PBMCs from blood, taken less than 30 months after vaccination. These receptors all stem from a man aged 45 to 70 who received an inactivated influenza vaccine.

J is TRBJ2-5 and V is TRBV20-1, with 8 positions matching TRBD2. The germline gives CDR1 DFQATT, CDR2 SNEGSKA (reference sequence). The CDR3 is 14 amino acids. V was clipped by 6 bases and J by 2 bases; unmatched bases: 8. This chain's CDR3 is CSARLAGTQETQYF. As DNA, the CDR3 is TGCAGTGCACGTCTAGCGGGTACACAAGAGACCCAGTACTTC.

The rearrangement joins TRBV3-1 to TRBJ1-4; no definite D call. The CDR3 is 11 residues long. The V gene lost 1 base and the J gene lost 10 bases, with 4 bases spanning the gap. The germline CDR1 and CDR2 sequences are LGHDT and YNNKEL (reference sequence). The CDR3 region has the DNA TGTGCCAGCAGCCAAGGACCAAAACTGTTTTTT. Its translation: CASSQGPKLFF. The full variable domain, in which reference TRBV3-1 and TRBJ1-4 provide the parts outside the CDR3, is DTAVSQTPKYLVTQMGNDKSIKCEQNLGHDTMYWYKQDSKKFLKIMFSYNNKELIINETVPNRFSPKSPDKAHLNLHINSLELGDSAVYFCASSQGPKLFFGSGTQLSVL.

A few counts support this clonotype. The rearrangement links TRBV29-1 to TRBJ2-1; tentative D call: TRBD2 (5 bases). This CDR3 is 12 amino acids long. CDR1 and CDR2 from the germline V gene are SQVTM and ANQGSEA. The ends were cut back, 6 bases at V and 6 bases at J, with 12 bases in the middle. This CDR3 reads CSVERVANEQFF. Here the CDR3 DNA reads TGCAGCGTGGAGAGGGTCGCCAATGAGCAGTTCTTC.

On this clonotype: The junction departs from the called germline gene at one end, perhaps through a read error. The chain joins TRBV20-1 to TRBJ2-7; D is uncertain. Germline V lookup: CDR1 DFQATT, CDR2 SNEGSKA (reference sequence). There are 14 residues in the CDR3. The CDR3 loop reads CSVRFSGPLYKQYF. CDR3 bases: TGCAGTGTCCGGTTCTCGGGCCCACTCTACAAGCAGTACTTC.

The V gene is TRBV10-3, the J gene TRBJ2-7; maybe TRBD1 (5 bases). V lost 6 bases and J 3 bases, leaving 15 bases between the germline ends. This CDR3 has 14 residues. Germline-derived CDR1 and CDR2 are ENHRY and SYGVKD. The CDR3 is CAIRFSQGSYEQYF. Written as DNA, the CDR3 is TGTGCCATCAGATTCAGTCAGGGTAGCTACGAGCAGTACTTC.

This chain connects TRBV4-2 to TRBJ1-3; the D is unclear. The CDR3 extends over 16 amino acids. The V gene lost 0 bases and the J gene lost 1 base, with 10 bases spanning the gap. Germline values: CDR1 LGHNA, CDR2 YNFKEQ. DNA of the CDR3: TGTGCCAGCAGCCAAGAGGACGGACGGTCTGGAAACACCATATATTTT. Translated, it gives CASSQEDGRSGNTIYF.

The V gene is TRBV20-1, the J gene TRBJ2-1; TRBD2 might be the D (6 bases). Trimming shortened V by 4 bases and J by 0 bases, and 10 bases separated the two germline ends. The CDR3 consists of 14 residues. The germline V gene encodes CDR1 DFQATT and CDR2 SNEGSKA (reference sequence). CDR3: CSATPGLSYNEQFF. The CDR3, as DNA: TGCAGTGCTACACCGGGACTCTCCTACAATGAGCAGTTCTTC.

This clonotype was counted many times. The chain uses TRBV20-1 and TRBJ2-7, with D unclear. Deletions cut 6 bases from V and 3 bases from J, with 12 bases between. CDR3 size: 12 residues. The germline CDR1 and CDR2 sequences are DFQATT and SNEGSKA (reference sequence). CDR3 residues: CSAPENRYEQYF. The CDR3, as DNA: TGCAGTGCGCCCGAGAACCGCTACGAGCAGTACTTC.

V usage is TRBV6-6 and J usage is TRBJ2-4; possible D gene TRBD2, 5 bases. This CDR3 has 13 residues. V lost 10 bases and J lost 3, with 13 bases in between. Germline V gene sequence: CDR1 MNHNY, CDR2 SVGAGI (reference sequence). Here the CDR3 reads CATADYVKNIQYF. The CDR3 bases are TGTGCCACTGCTGACTATGTCAAAAACATTCAGTACTTC.

This clonotype was observed many times. The chain employs TRBV7-8 and TRBJ2-3; possible D gene TRBD2, 5 bases. The length of the CDR3 is 17 residues. Germline lookup yields CDR1 SGHVS and CDR2 FQNEAQ. The V end lost 4 bases, the J end lost 3 bases, and 20 bases lay between the germline ends. Written as DNA, the CDR3 is TGTGCCAGCAGCTCCCGAGGTAGCGCGATCCCAACAGATACGCAGTATTTT. It codes for CASSSRGSAIPTDTQYF.

This clonotype was seen a few times. This chain connects TRBV3-1 to TRBJ2-2, with 7 bases fitting TRBD2. This CDR3 contains 15 residues. Germline lookup yields CDR1 LGHDT and CDR2 YNNKEL (reference sequence). The V and J ends lost 8 bases and 5 bases, in that order; junction bases with no gene match: 11. The DNA of the CDR3 is TGTGCCAGCCGGGGTCGGGGGGTAAGGACCGGGGAGCTGTTTTTT. Its protein product is CASRGRGVRTGELFF. The full variable domain, with the rest looked up from reference TRBV3-1 and TRBJ2-2, is DTAVSQTPKYLVTQMGNDKSIKCEQNLGHDTMYWYKQDSKKFLKIMFSYNNKELIINETVPNRFSPKSPDKAHLNLHINSLELGDSAVYFCASRGRGVRTGELFFGEGSRLTVL.

In this sample, this clonotype turned up a few times. The chain couples TRBV7-2 to TRBJ2-1; tentatively, D is TRBD1 or TRBD2 (5 bases each). Germline CDR1 SGHTA, CDR2 FQGNSA. The CDR3 has 17 residues. V was trimmed by 5 bases and J by 0 bases, leaving 17 bases between them. The CDR3 sequence: CASSEGTGPYSYNEQFF. DNA of the CDR3: TGTGCCAGCAGCGAGGGGACGGGACCCTACTCCTACAATGAGCAGTTCTTC.

V usage is TRBV20-1 and J usage is TRBJ2-5; a weak D match, TRBD2 (6 bases). Trimming cost V 5 bases and J 5 bases, with 18 bases left between them. This CDR3 is built from 14 residues. The germline gives CDR1 DFQATT, CDR2 SNEGSKA (reference sequence). This chain's CDR3 is CSAERDSSWETQYF. In DNA form, the CDR3 reads TGCAGTGCTGAAAGGGACTCGTCCTGGGAGACCCAGTACTTC.

This clonotype was observed a handful of times. The V gene is TRBV4-1, the J gene TRBJ2-7, with 7 bases lining up with TRBD2. The CDR3 runs 14 residues. CDR1 and CDR2 from the germline V gene are MGHRA and YSYEKL. V was pared by 0 bases and J by 5 bases, with 4 bases of the junction left unmatched. The CDR3 spells CASSQERLADEQYF. The CDR3 DNA reads as TGCGCCAGCAGCCAAGAACGACTAGCTGACGAGCAGTACTTC.

The V and J genes are TRBV20-1 and TRBJ2-3, with D maybe TRBD2 (6 bases). Trimming took 0 bases from V and 0 from J, leaving 16 bases between them. The CDR3 runs to 17 residues. The germline V gene has CDR1 DFQATT and CDR2 SNEGSKA (reference sequence). CDR3 protein: CSARDLVTRGSTDTQYF. As DNA, the CDR3 is TGCAGTGCTAGAGATCTCGTGACTAGAGGTAGCACAGATACGCAGTATTTT.

This clonotype was recorded at least ten times. The chain is built from TRBV12-3 or TRBV12-4 and TRBJ1-1; 8 bases are shared with TRBD1. CDR3 size: 13 residues. J was trimmed by 7 bases and V by 5 bases; bases with no gene match: 6. The CDR3 DNA is TGTGCCAGCAGTCCGACTACAGGGGGTGAAGCTTTCTTT. Translation: CASSPTTGGEAFF.

This clonotype was counted at least ten times. This rearrangement joins TRBV10-3 to TRBJ2-2; the match to TRBD2 covers 10 bases. Per germline, CDR1 ENHRY and CDR2 SYGVKD. This CDR3 is built from 18 residues. With V trimmed by 7 bases and J by 3 bases, 14 bases remained unmatched. The CDR3 DNA sequence: TGTGCCATCACCCAGGGGGCTAGCGGGAGTACCTACACCGGGGAGCTGTTTTTT. The encoded protein is CAITQGASGSTYTGELFF.

This rearrangement joins TRBV5-1 to TRBJ2-1; D may be TRBD2 (6 bases). Trimming took 2 bases from V and 2 from J, leaving 11 bases between them. This CDR3 has 15 amino acids. Germline V CDR1 and CDR2: SGHRS, YFSETQ. The CDR3 protein is CASSFSGQTYNEQFF. The CDR3 DNA follows: TGCGCCAGCAGCTTTAGCGGACAAACCTACAATGAGCAGTTCTTC.

At least ten counts were recorded for this clonotype. In nucleotides, the CDR3 is TGTGCCAGCAGCCAGTGGACAGATCAGCCCCAGCATTTT. Its protein product is CASSQWTDQPQHF. The chain recombines TRBV3-1 with TRBJ1-5; TRBD1 might be the D (6 bases). This CDR3 comprises 13 residues. Germline values: CDR1 LGHDT, CDR2 YNNKEL (reference sequence). The germline V and J ends were trimmed by 3 bases and 5 bases, with 8 bases remaining between them.